The 32 T cell receptor beta chains reported below all come from one sample, sequenced in a study of vaccination effects on CD4 cells after COVID-19. Before any sequencing was done, the ViraFEST assay used viral peptide pools to expand antigen-specific CD4+ T cells. Subsequent to approximately 9 days of culture, CD4+ T cells were isolated. Each participant was administered two doses of either the BNT162b2 or the mRNA-1273 vaccine. The antigens for these receptors are not known. TCRdb's copy holds only in-frame clones and misses some; the assay was immunoSEQ multiplex PCR. The sample includes 70,000 to 95,000 clones, 60% to 85% of them seen just once. The source was CD4+ T cells from PBMCs cultured with HCoV-OC43 spike peptides, collected after COVID-19 vaccination. The subset was: HCoV-OC43 spike overlapping peptide pool stimulation. The receptor set was obtained from a human donor who received a COVID-19 vaccine.

The gene calls are TRBV28 and TRBJ1-3; D is unclear. V lost 6 bases, J lost 4 bases, and 10 bases lay in between. Germline values: CDR1 MDHEN, CDR2 SYDVKM. The CDR3 contains 13 residues. The DNA for the CDR3 is TGTGCCAGCAGGAAAGGGAACGGAAACACCATATATTTT. Amino acids: CASRKGNGNTIYF.

The V and J genes are TRBV9 and TRBJ1-1, with a weak D call TRBD1 (5 bases). Trimming removed 4 bases from V and 1 base from J, with 14 bases in between. Germline-derived CDR1 and CDR2 are SGDLS and YYNGEE. The CDR3 sequence is 15 residues long. The CDR3: CASSTIQVGNTEAFF. CDR3 nucleotide sequence: TGTGCCAGCAGCACCATACAGGTGGGGAACACTGAAGCTTTCTTT.

The DNA of the CDR3 is TGTGCCAGCAGCCACCACAATGAGCAGTTCTTC. Amino acids: CASSHHNEQFF. The chain is built from TRBV6-4 and TRBJ2-1; the D is unclear. The CDR3 is 11 residues long. V lost 6 bases and J lost 5, with 5 bases in between. Germline V lookup: CDR1 MRHNA, CDR2 SNTAGT.

CDR3 amino acids: CASSSHASGSYTYNEQFF. The CDR3 DNA is TGTGCCAGCAGCTCACACGCCTCTGGATCTTATACCTACAATGAGCAGTTCTTC. The chain is built from TRBV3-1 (or the pseudogene TRBV3-2) and TRBJ2-1; the D is unclear. Germline V gives CDR1 LGHDT, CDR2 YNNKEL (reference sequence). Trimming pared 5 bases from V and 2 bases from J, leaving 22 bases between. The CDR3 loop spans 18 amino acids.

The rearrangement links TRBV24-1 to TRBJ2-5; D is perhaps TRBD1 (5 bases). Germline CDR1 KGHDR, CDR2 SFDVKD. Between the trimmed V and J ends, which lost 0 bases and 5 bases, there was a span of 12 bases. The CDR3 totals 15 residues. CDR3 sequence: CATSDLTGPLETQYF. The CDR3, as DNA: TGTGCCACCAGTGATTTGACAGGCCCGCTTGAGACCCAGTACTTC.

CDR3 loop: CASSFATGRNSPLHF. The CDR3 DNA sequence: TGTGCCAGCAGTTTCGCTACAGGGCGCAATTCACCCCTCCACTTT. This chain joins TRBV28 and TRBJ1-6; tentatively, D is TRBD1 (6 bases). The CDR3 has 15 amino acids. Germline CDR1 and CDR2: MDHEN and SYDVKM. The V and J ends lost 3 bases and 7 bases respectively, with 13 bases between them.

This clone appeared a single time. V usage is TRBV6-2 or TRBV6-3 and J usage is TRBJ1-5; D call uncertain. Germline CDR1 is MNHEY and CDR2 is SVGEGT. V shed 6 bases and J shed 2 bases, with 11 bases lying between them. The CDR3 is 14 amino acids. CDR3 in DNA: TGTGCCAGCAGCCCAGCGTGGGGCAATCAGCCCCAGCATTTT. As protein: CASSPAWGNQPQHF.

The chain joins TRBV15 to TRBJ1-2; no clear D gene. The CDR3 consists of 14 residues. The germline CDR1 and CDR2 sequences are LNHNV and YYDKDF (reference sequence). V was shortened by 0 bases and J by 0 bases, with 5 bases between the two germline ends. CDR3 coding DNA: TGTGCCACCAGCAGAGATCTCGCTAACTATGGCTACACCTTC. Amino acids: CATSRDLANYGYTF.

The V gene is TRBV25-1, the J gene TRBJ2-5; TRBD2 agrees at 8 bases. Looked up from germline, CDR1 is MGHDK and CDR2 is SYGVNS. V lost 4 bases to trimming and J lost 2 bases; unmatched junction nucleotides: 3. The CDR3 length is 14 residues. The CDR3 sequence is CASSVQRGQETQYF. CDR3 nucleotides: TGTGCCAGCAGTGTACAGCGGGGGCAAGAGACCCAGTACTTC.

V and J are TRBV5-1 and TRBJ1-4, with D possibly matching TRBD1 (6 bases). This CDR3 region has 13 residues. Germline V gives CDR1 SGHRS, CDR2 YFSETQ. Trimming shortened V by 5 bases and J by 8 bases, and 13 bases separated the two germline ends. The chain's CDR3 is CASRGTGPEKLFF. The CDR3 nucleotides read TGCGCCAGCAGGGGTACAGGGCCCGAAAAACTGTTTTTT.

V is TRBV7-3 and J is TRBJ1-2; perhaps TRBD1 as D (6 bases). The CDR3 is made up of 12 amino acids. Germline V CDR1 and CDR2: SGHTA, FQGTGA. Trimming removed 5 bases at V and 5 bases at J, with 9 bases between. The DNA for the CDR3 is TGTGCCAGCAGCCTCACAGGGTATGGCTACACCTTC. Amino acid sequence: CASSLTGYGYTF.

This rearrangement joins TRBV19 to TRBJ1-1; D remains unclear. This CDR3 contains 15 residues. Between the trimmed V and J ends, which lost 10 bases and 2 bases, there was a span of 20 bases. In germline, CDR1 is LNHDA, CDR2 SQIVND (reference sequence). CDR3: CATLPGRERNTEAFF. CDR3 sequence (DNA): TGTGCCACCCTTCCCGGGAGGGAAAGAAACACTGAAGCTTTCTTT. The full variable domain, with the rest looked up from reference TRBV19 and TRBJ1-1, is DGGITQSPKYLFRKEGQNVTLSCEQNLNHDAMYWYRQDPGQGLRLIYYSQIVNDFQKGDIAEGYSVSREKKESFPLTVTSAQKNPTAFYLCATLPGRERNTEAFFGQGTRLTVV.

The genes are TRBV2 and TRBJ1-6; D perhaps matches TRBD1 (6 bases). In germline, CDR1 is SNHLY, CDR2 FYNNEI. V was pared by 6 bases and J by 10 bases, with 25 bases between. The CDR3 covers 17 residues. The CDR3, as DNA: TGTGCCAGCAGCCCCGGGGACACTTATAGGGGGGGCTCACCCCTCCACTTT. It is translated as CASSPGDTYRGGSPLHF.

The sample holds one count of this clone. The chain employs TRBV20-1 and TRBJ1-6; maybe TRBD1 (5 bases). V shed 3 bases and J shed 5 bases, with 8 bases lying between them. The CDR3 runs 13 residues. Germline V gives CDR1 DFQATT, CDR2 SNEGSKA (reference sequence). CDR3 region: CSASGGDNSPLHF. The CDR3 nucleotides read TGCAGTGCTAGTGGGGGGGATAATTCACCCCTCCACTTT.

V and J are TRBV30 and TRBJ2-1, with a weak D call TRBD1 (6 bases). The V gene lost 0 bases and the J gene lost 5 bases, with 14 bases spanning the gap. The CDR3 has 15 amino acids. The germline V gene has CDR1 GTSNPN and CDR2 SVGIG (reference sequence). CDR3 region: CAWSVQGLPDNEQFF. CDR3 coding DNA: TGTGCCTGGAGTGTACAGGGTCTTCCTGACAATGAGCAGTTCTTC.

The rearrangement joins TRBV6-5 to TRBJ2-7; the match to TRBD1 covers 8 bases. Germline V gives CDR1 MNHEY, CDR2 SVGAGI. J lost 7 bases, V lost 5 bases, and 10 bases had no gene match. The CDR3 runs 14 residues. CDR3 loop: CASSTGQGSGEQYV. DNA of the CDR3: TGTGCCAGCAGTACCGGACAGGGATCGGGGGAGCAGTACGTC.

This chain joins TRBV13 and TRBJ2-1; no clear D. Germline V gene sequence: CDR1 PRHDT, CDR2 FYEKMQ (reference sequence). This CDR3 has 12 amino acids. V was clipped by 2 bases and J by 11 bases, with 10 bases between them. CDR3 sequence: CASSLISQKQFF. DNA of the CDR3: TGTGCCAGCAGCTTAATAAGCCAGAAGCAGTTCTTC.

This clone was counted a few times. The V call is TRBV3-1 (or the pseudogene TRBV3-2), the J call TRBJ2-5; D gene ambiguous. Germline V CDR1 and CDR2: LGHDT, YNNKEL (reference sequence). The CDR3 has 11 amino acids. V gave up 4 bases and J gave up 4 bases, with 4 bases separating them. CDR3 bases: TGTGCCAGCAGCCGGGCAGAGACCCAGTACTTC. It codes for CASSRAETQYF.

This clone was detected only a few times. This rearrangement joins TRBV10-3 to TRBJ1-1; no definite D call. Germline loops: CDR1 ENHRY, CDR2 SYGVKD. The V end was cut by 0 bases, the J end by 12 bases, with 8 bases between. The CDR3 is 11 residues long. In DNA, the CDR3 is TGTGCCATCAGTGAGTCGGGCGAACCTTTCTTT. Protein product: CAISESGEPFF.

V and J are TRBV7-9 and TRBJ2-1, with a tentative D call TRBD1 (5 bases). This CDR3 has 13 residues. Germline CDR1 is SEHNR and CDR2 is FQNEAQ (reference sequence). The germline V and J ends were trimmed by 5 bases and 11 bases, with 16 bases remaining between them. CDR3 sequence: CASSPTQGSKQFF. Written as DNA, the CDR3 is TGTGCCAGCAGCCCAACCCAGGGCAGCAAGCAGTTCTTC.

The V call is TRBV19, the J call TRBJ1-5; no reliable D call. CDR1 and CDR2 (germline): LNHDA, SQIVND (reference sequence). V gave up 6 bases and J gave up 6 bases, with 9 bases separating them. The CDR3 runs to 12 residues. CDR3 sequence reads: CASSMTFQPQHF. The CDR3 nucleotides are TGTGCCAGTAGCATGACATTTCAGCCCCAGCATTTT.

The chain joins TRBV19 to TRBJ1-1; no reliable D call. Trimming stripped 7 bases from V and 4 bases from J, with 13 bases between. CDR1 and CDR2 (germline): LNHDA, SQIVND (reference sequence). There are 13 residues in the CDR3. CDR3 sequence: CASTNSRATEAFF. CDR3 DNA sequence: TGTGCCAGTACCAACAGCCGCGCCACTGAAGCTTTCTTT. The whole variable domain, remainder taken from reference TRBV19 and TRBJ1-1, is DGGITQSPKYLFRKEGQNVTLSCEQNLNHDAMYWYRQDPGQGLRLIYYSQIVNDFQKGDIAEGYSVSREKKESFPLTVTSAQKNPTAFYLCASTNSRATEAFFGQGTRLTVV.

CDR3 sequence: CASSDTVPGQGTYEQYV. Here the CDR3 DNA reads TGCGCCAGCAGTGATACCGTCCCGGGACAGGGAACCTACGAGCAGTACGTC. The rearrangement uses TRBV10-2 and TRBJ2-7; TRBD1 agrees at 9 bases. The germline V gene encodes CDR1 WSHSY and CDR2 SAAADI. V trimming: 3 bases; J trimming: 2 bases; junction bases outside the gene matches: 11. The CDR3 consists of 17 residues.

The chain joins TRBV6-6 to TRBJ1-5, with 9 bases that match TRBD1. CDR3 size: 14 residues. V was pared by 5 bases and J by 6 bases, with 5 bases of the junction left unmatched. Per germline, CDR1 MNHNY and CDR2 SVGAGI (reference sequence). CDR3 nucleotides: TGTGCCAGCAGTACGGACAGGGGAGGTCAGCCCCAGCATTTT. It is translated as CASSTDRGGQPQHF.

V and J are TRBV4-1 and TRBJ1-5; unclear D gene. V dropped 0 bases and J dropped 4 bases, with 7 bases sitting between them. The CDR3 spans 14 residues. CDR1 is MGHRA, CDR2 YSYEKL, per germline. CDR3 nucleotides: TGCGCCAGCAGCCAAGACAGGCCGAATCAGCCCCAGCATTTT. Its protein is CASSQDRPNQPQHF.

The rearrangement uses TRBV5-5 and TRBJ1-2; the D gene is possibly TRBD1 (5 bases). Germline CDR1 SGHKS, CDR2 YYEKEE (reference sequence). CDR3 length equals 15 residues. Trimming cost V 2 bases and J 0 bases, with 11 bases left between them. The CDR3 here is CASSLVGTANYGYTF. The DNA of the CDR3 is TGTGCCAGCAGCTTAGTGGGGACGGCTAACTATGGCTACACCTTC.

The chain recombines TRBV6-2 or TRBV6-3 with TRBJ2-7; 8 bases line up with TRBD1. Per the germline V gene, CDR1 is MNHEY and CDR2 is SVGEGT. The CDR3 consists of 14 residues. V shed 5 bases, J shed 9 bases, and the junction held 12 bases outside the gene matches. The CDR3 spells CASSPRDRLNGQYV. The CDR3 DNA sequence: TGTGCCAGCAGTCCCCGGGACAGGCTCAACGGGCAGTACGTC.

The chain employs TRBV3-1 (or the pseudogene TRBV3-2) and TRBJ2-5; 8 positions agree with TRBD2. The junction had 4 bases not matched to a gene; V was cut back by 0 bases and J by 7 bases. Germline loops: CDR1 LGHDT, CDR2 YNNKEL (reference sequence). The CDR3 sequence is 14 residues long. CDR3 amino acids: CASSQEELAVTQYF. The CDR3 DNA sequence: TGTGCCAGCAGCCAAGAGGAACTAGCGGTGACCCAGTACTTC.

V and J are TRBV5-6 and TRBJ2-1; no firm D call. Trimming removed 4 bases at V and 4 bases at J, with 15 bases between. Germline V gives CDR1 SGHDT, CDR2 YYEEEE. CDR3 size: 15 residues. CDR3 residues: CASSPAAQIYNEQFF. The CDR3 DNA reads TGTGCCAGCAGCCCGGCAGCCCAGATATACAATGAGCAGTTCTTC.

The chain has TRBV5-1 and TRBJ1-2, with 7 bases lining up with TRBD1. Looked up from germline, CDR1 is SGHRS and CDR2 is YFSETQ. J lost 5 bases, V lost 5 bases, and 6 bases had no gene match. This CDR3 contains 13 residues. CDR3 DNA: TGCGCCAGCAGGCCGGACAGGCCTTATGGCTACACCTTC. Protein product: CASRPDRPYGYTF.

The chain employs TRBV13 and TRBJ2-3; D gene unclear. The CDR3 covers 15 residues. With 5 bases removed from V and 0 bases from J, the gap between germline ends came to 12 bases. Germline V gene lookup returns CDR1 PRHDT and CDR2 FYEKMQ (reference sequence). This CDR3 reads CASSQDRTSTDTQYF. For the CDR3, the DNA is TGTGCCAGCAGCCAGGACCGGACCAGCACAGATACGCAGTATTTT.

The V and J genes are TRBV9 and TRBJ2-2, with 9 positions matching TRBD2. The length of the CDR3 is 18 residues. The germline gives CDR1 SGDLS, CDR2 YYNGEE. V trimming: 1 base; J trimming: 3 bases; junction bases outside the gene matches: 10. This chain's CDR3 is CASSVRGRGGLDTGELFF. The CDR3 DNA follows: TGTGCCAGCAGCGTAAGGGGGCGGGGGGGCCTCGACACCGGGGAGCTGTTTTTT.